The entry below describes one TCR beta chain. Its target is unknown. The source of the sample is a study of cytomegalovirus exposure and HLA in healthy donors. About the study: A previous analysis identified approximately 120 million unique TCR beta sequences derived from 180 million or so T cells. Study-wide results and limits: As a later analysis showed, a missense DCLRE1C variant was linked to trimming of TCR beta V- and J-genes.

Primers included in the PCR were 60 Vbeta and 13 Jbeta primers. This table comes from immunoSEQ multiplex PCR, and its TCRdb copy is limited to in-frame clones, with some not included. The sample table includes some 160,000 clones. The ends were cut back, 7 bases at V and 2 bases at J, with 6 bases in the middle. The CDR3 spans 12 residues. Germline CDR1 SNHLY, CDR2 FYNNEI. The origin of this receptor is a man aged 25-40 years in good health and CMV-seronegative. Input material: PBMCs. V is TRBV2 and J is TRBJ1-5, with D hard to call. The CDR3 here is CASTRGNQPQHF. The CDR3 region has the DNA TGTGCCAGCACTCGCGGCAATCAGCCCCAGCATTTT.